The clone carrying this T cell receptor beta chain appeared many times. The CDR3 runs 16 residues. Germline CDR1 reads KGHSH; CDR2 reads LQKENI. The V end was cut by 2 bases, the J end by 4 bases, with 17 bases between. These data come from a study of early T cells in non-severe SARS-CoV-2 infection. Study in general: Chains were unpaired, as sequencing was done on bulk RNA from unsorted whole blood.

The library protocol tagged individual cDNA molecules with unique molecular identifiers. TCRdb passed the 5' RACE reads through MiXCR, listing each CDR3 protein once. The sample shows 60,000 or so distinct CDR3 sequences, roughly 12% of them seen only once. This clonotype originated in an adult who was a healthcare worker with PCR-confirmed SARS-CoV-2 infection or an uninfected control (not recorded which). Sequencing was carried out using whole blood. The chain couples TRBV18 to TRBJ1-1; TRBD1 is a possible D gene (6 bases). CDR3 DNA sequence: TGTGCCAGCTCACCAAACCTACAGGGCACGACCACTGAAGCTTTCTTT. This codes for CASSPNLQGTTTEAFF.